Detailed here is one T cell receptor (beta chain). This entry comes from a study of OX40 agonist ivuxolimab in advanced cancers. Study-level information: Patients were dosed intravenously with ivuxolimab at 0.01 to 10 mg/kg every 2 weeks. One patient with hepatocellular carcinoma and two with cutaneous melanoma, three in all, had partial responses.

The CDR3 is 16 amino acids. Germline V gene lookup returns CDR1 MDHEN and CDR2 SYDVKM. V shed 3 bases, J shed 3 bases, and the junction held 6 bases outside the gene matches. Using immunoSEQ multiplex PCR, the repertoire was profiled, and TCRdb retains in-frame clones only, with some absent. The sample holds about 79,000 clones, 70% to 90% seen once. The sample consisted of CD4+ or CD8+ T cells sorted from blood, taken in a trial of the OX40 agonist ivuxolimab. This sequence originates from an adult with an advanced solid tumor such as melanoma, head and neck, liver or kidney cancer. This sequence joins TRBV28 and TRBJ2-2, with 8 bases identical to TRBD1. The CDR3 nucleotides are TGTGCCAGCAGTTTCCTTCAGGGGGCGGACACCGGGGAGCTGTTTTTT. It is translated as CASSFLQGADTGELFF.